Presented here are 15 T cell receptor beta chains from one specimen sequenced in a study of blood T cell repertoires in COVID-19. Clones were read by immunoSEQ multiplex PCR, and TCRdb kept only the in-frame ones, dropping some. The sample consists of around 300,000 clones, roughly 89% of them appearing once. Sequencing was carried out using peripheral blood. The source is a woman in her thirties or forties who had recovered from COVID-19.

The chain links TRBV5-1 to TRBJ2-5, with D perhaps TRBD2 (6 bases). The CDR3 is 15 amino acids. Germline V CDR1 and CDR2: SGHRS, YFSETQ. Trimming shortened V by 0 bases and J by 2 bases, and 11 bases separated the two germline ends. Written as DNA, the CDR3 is TGCGCCAGCAGCTTGGAGACTAGTTGGCAAGAGACCCAGTACTTC. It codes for CASSLETSWQETQYF.

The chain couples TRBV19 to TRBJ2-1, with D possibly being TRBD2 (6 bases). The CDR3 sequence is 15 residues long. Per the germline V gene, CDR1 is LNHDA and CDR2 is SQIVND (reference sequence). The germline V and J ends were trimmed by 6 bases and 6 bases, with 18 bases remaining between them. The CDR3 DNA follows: TGTGCCAGTAGCTACAGCGGGCGAAAGGGCAATGAGCAGTTCTTC. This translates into CASSYSGRKGNEQFF.

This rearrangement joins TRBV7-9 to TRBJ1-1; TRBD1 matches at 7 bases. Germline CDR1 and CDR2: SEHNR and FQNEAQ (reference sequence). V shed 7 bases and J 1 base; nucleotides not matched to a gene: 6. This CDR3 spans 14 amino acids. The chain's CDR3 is CASNQGTANTEAFF. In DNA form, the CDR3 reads TGTGCCAGCAACCAAGGGACAGCGAACACTGAAGCTTTCTTT.

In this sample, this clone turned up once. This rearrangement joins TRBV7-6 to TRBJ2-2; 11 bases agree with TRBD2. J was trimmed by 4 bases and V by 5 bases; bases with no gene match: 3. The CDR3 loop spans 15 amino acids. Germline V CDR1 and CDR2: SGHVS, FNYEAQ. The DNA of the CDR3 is TGTGCCAGCAGCCGAACTAGCGGGGGCACCGGGGAGCTGTTTTTT. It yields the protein CASSRTSGGTGELFF.

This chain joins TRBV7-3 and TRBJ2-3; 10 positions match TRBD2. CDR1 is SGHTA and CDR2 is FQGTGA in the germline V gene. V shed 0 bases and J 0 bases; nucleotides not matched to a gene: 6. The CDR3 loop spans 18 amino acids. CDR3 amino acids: CASSLTRTSGSSTDTQYF. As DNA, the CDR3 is TGTGCCAGCAGCTTAACCCGGACTAGCGGATCTAGCACAGATACGCAGTATTTT.

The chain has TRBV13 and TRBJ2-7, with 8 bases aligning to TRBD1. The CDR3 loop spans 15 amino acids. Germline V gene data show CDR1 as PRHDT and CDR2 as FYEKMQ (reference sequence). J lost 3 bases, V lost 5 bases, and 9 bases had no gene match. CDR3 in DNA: TGTGCCAGCAGCACACGGACAGGGTCGATCTACGAGCAGTACTTC. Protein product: CASSTRTGSIYEQYF.

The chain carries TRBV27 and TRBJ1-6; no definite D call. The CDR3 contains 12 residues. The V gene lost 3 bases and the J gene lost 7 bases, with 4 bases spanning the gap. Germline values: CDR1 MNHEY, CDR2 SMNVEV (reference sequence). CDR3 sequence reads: CASSFPNSPLHF. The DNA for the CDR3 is TGTGCCAGCAGTTTCCCAAATTCACCCCTCCACTTT.

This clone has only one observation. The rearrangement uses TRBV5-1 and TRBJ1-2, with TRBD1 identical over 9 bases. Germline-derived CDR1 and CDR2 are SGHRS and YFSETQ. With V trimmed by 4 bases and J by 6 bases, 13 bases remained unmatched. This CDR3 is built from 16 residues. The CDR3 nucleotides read TGCGCCAGCAGCCTAGAGACCGGGACAGGGATTAATGGCTACACCTTC. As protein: CASSLETGTGINGYTF.

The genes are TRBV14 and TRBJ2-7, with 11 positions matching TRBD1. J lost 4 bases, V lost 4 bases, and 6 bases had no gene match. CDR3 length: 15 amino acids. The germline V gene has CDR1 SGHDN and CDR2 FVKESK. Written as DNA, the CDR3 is TGTGCCAGCAGCCTAGGGACAGGGGGTTGGTACGAGCAGTACTTC. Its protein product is CASSLGTGGWYEQYF. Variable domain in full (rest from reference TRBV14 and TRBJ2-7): EAGVTQFPSHSVIEKGQTVTLRCDPISGHDNLYWYRRVMGKEIKFLLHFVKESKQDESGMPNNRFLAERTGGTYSTLKVQPAELEDSGVYFCASSLGTGGWYEQYFGPGTRLTVT.

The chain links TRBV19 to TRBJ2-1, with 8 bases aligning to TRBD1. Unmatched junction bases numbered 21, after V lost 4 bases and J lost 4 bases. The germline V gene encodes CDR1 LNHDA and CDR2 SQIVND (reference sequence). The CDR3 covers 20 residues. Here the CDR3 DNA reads TGTGCCAGTAGTAACGGACAGGGATTTGTGGGTTTAAGGTCTTACAATGAGCAGTTCTTC. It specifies CASSNGQGFVGLRSYNEQFF.

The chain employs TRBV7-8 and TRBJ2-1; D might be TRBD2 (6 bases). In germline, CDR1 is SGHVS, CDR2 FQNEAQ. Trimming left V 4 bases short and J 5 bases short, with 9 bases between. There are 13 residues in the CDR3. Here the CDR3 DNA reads TGTGCCAGCAGCTCCGGACTAAACAATGAGCAGTTCTTC. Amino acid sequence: CASSSGLNNEQFF.

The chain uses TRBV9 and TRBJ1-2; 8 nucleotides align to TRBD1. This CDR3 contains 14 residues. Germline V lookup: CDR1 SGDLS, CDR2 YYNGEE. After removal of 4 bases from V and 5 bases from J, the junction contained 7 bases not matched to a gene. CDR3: CASSPDRGGYGYTF. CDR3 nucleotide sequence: TGTGCCAGCAGCCCAGACAGGGGAGGATATGGCTACACCTTC.

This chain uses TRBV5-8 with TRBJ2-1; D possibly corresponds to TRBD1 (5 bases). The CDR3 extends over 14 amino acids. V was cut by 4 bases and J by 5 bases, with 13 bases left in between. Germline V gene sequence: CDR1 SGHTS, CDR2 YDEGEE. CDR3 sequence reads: CASSLGQRHNEQFF. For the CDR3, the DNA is TGTGCCAGCAGCCTCGGACAAAGGCACAATGAGCAGTTCTTC.

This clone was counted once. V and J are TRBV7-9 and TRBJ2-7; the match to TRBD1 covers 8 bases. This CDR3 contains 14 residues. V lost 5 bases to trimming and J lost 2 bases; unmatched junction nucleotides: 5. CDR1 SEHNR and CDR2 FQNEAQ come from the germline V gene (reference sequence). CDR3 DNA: TGTGCCAGCAGCAAAAGGGACAGGACCTACGAGCAGTACTTC. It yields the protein CASSKRDRTYEQYF.

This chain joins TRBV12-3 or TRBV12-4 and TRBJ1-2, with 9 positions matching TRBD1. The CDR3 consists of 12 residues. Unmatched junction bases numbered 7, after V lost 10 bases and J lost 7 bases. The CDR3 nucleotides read TGTGCCATCCGGGACAGGGACGGTGGCTACACCTTC. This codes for CAIRDRDGGYTF.